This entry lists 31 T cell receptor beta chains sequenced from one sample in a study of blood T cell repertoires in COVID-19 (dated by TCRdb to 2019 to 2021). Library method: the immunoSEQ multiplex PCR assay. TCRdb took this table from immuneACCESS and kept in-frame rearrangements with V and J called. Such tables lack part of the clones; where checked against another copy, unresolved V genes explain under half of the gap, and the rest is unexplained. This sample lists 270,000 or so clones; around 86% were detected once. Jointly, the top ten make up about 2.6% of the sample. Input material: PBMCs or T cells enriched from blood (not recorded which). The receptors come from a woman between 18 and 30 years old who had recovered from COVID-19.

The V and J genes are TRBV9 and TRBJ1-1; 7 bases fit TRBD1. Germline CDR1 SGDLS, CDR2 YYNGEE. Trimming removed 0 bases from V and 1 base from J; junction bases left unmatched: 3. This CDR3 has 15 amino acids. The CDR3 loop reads CASSVDGQANTEAFF. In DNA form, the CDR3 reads TGTGCCAGCAGCGTAGATGGACAGGCGAACACTGAAGCTTTCTTT.

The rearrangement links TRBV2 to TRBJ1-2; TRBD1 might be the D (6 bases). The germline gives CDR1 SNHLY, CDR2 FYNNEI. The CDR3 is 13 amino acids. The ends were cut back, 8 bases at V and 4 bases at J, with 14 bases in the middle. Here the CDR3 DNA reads TGTGCCAGCTCGCCGGACAGTACCTATGGCTACACCTTC. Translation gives CASSPDSTYGYTF.

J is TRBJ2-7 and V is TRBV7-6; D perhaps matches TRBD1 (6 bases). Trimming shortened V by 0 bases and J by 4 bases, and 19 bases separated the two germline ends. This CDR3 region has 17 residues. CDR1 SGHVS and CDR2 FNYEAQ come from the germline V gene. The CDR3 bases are TGTGCCAGCAGCTTAGCGCAAGGTTGGGGGCCGACGTACGAGCAGTACTTC. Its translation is CASSLAQGWGPTYEQYF.

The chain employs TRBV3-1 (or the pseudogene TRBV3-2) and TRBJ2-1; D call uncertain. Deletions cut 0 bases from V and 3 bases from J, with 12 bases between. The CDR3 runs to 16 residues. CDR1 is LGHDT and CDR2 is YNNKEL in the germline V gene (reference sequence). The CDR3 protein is CASSQDLVGYYNEQFF. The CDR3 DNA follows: TGTGCCAGCAGCCAAGATCTAGTCGGTTACTACAATGAGCAGTTCTTC.

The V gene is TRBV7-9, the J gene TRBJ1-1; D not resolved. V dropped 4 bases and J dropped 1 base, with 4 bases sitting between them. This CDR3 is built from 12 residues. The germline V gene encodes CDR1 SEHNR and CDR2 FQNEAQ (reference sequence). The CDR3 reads CASSSENTEAFF. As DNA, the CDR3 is TGTGCCAGCAGCTCAGAGAACACTGAAGCTTTCTTT.

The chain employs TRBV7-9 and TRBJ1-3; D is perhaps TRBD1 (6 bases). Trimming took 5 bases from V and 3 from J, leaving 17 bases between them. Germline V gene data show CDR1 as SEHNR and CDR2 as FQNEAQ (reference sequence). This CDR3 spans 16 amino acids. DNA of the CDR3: TGTGCCAGCAGCCTAGGTCACGGACAGATTGGAAACACCATATATTTT. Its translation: CASSLGHGQIGNTIYF.

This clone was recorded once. The CDR3 reads CASSQGLAVNEQFF. DNA for the CDR3: TGTGCCAGCAGCCAAGGACTAGCCGTCAATGAGCAGTTCTTC. This chain joins TRBV14 and TRBJ2-1; the match to TRBD2 covers 7 bases. The CDR3 covers 14 residues. CDR1 and CDR2 from the germline V gene are SGHDN and FVKESK. Trimming took 1 base from V and 6 from J; bases not matched to a gene: 3.

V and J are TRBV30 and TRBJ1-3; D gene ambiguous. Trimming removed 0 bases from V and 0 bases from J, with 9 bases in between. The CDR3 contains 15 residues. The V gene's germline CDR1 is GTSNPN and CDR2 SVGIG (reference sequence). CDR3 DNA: TGTGCCTGGAGTGTACAAGACACCTCTGGAAACACCATATATTTT. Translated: CAWSVQDTSGNTIYF.

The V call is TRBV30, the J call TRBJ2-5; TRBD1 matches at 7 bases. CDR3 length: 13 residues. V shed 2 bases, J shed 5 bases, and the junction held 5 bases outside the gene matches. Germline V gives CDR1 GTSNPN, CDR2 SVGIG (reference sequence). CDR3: CAWSRQGSETQYF. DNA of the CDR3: TGTGCCTGGAGTAGACAGGGTTCGGAGACCCAGTACTTC.

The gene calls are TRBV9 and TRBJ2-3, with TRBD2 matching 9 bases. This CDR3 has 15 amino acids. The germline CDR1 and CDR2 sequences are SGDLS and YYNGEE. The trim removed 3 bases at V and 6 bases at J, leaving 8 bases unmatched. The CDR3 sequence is CASSGASGGRDTQYF. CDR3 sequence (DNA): TGTGCCAGCAGCGGCGCCAGCGGGGGGCGGGATACGCAGTATTTT.

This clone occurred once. The chain's CDR3 is CSVEGLQGANEKLFF. CDR3 sequence (DNA): TGCAGCGTTGAAGGTCTACAGGGGGCTAATGAAAAACTGTTTTTT. The chain recombines TRBV29-1 with TRBJ1-4; 8 bases are a match to TRBD1. The CDR3 is 15 residues long. V shed 1 base and J 3 bases; nucleotides not matched to a gene: 4. From germline, CDR1 is SQVTM and CDR2 ANQGSEA. Full variable domain (missing parts from reference TRBV29-1 and TRBJ1-4): SAVISQKPSRDICQRGTSLTIQCQVDSQVTMMFWYRQQPGQSLTLIATANQGSEATYESGFVIDKFPISRPNLTFSTLTVSNMSPEDSSIYLCSVEGLQGANEKLFFGSGTQLSVL.

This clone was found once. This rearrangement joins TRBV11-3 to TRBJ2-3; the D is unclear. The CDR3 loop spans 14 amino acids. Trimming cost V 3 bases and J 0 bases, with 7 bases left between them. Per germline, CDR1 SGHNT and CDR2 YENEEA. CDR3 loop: CASSFTASTDTQYF. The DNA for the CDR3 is TGTGCCAGCAGCTTCACAGCAAGCACAGATACGCAGTATTTT. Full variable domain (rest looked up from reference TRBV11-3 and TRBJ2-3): EAGVVQSPRYKIIEKKQPVAFWCNPISGHNTLYWYLQNLGQGPELLIRYENEEAVDDSQLPKDRFSAERLKGVDSTLKIQPAELGDSAVYLCASSFTASTDTQYFGPGTRLTVL.

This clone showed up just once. The CDR3 loop reads CASSESTTGGPTDTQYF. The CDR3 DNA reads as TGTGCCAGCAGTGAATCTACAACGGGAGGGCCCACAGATACGCAGTATTTT. V is TRBV25-1 and J is TRBJ2-3, with 8 nucleotides matching TRBD2. Germline V gene sequence: CDR1 MGHDK, CDR2 SYGVNS. Trimming removed 1 base from V and 2 bases from J; junction bases left unmatched: 8. This CDR3 comprises 17 residues.

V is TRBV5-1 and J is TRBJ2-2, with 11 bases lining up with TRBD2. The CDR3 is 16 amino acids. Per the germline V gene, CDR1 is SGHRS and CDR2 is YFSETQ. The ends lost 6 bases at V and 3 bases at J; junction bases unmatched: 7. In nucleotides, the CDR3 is TGCGCCAGCAAGGGTCTAGCGGGGGGAGACACCGGGGAGCTGTTTTTT. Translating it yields CASKGLAGGDTGELFF.

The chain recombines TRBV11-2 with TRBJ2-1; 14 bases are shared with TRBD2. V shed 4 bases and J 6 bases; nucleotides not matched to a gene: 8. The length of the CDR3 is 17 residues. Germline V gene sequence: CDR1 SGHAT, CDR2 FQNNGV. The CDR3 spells CASSSTPGLAGVNEQFF. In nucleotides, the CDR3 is TGTGCCAGCAGCTCTACACCGGGACTAGCGGGAGTCAATGAGCAGTTCTTC.

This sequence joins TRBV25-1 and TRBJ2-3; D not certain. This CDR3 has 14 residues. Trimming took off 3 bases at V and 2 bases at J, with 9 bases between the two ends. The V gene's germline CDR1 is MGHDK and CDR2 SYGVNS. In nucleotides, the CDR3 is TGTGCCAGCAGTGACCCCCTTCTCACAGATACGCAGTATTTT. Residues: CASSDPLLTDTQYF.

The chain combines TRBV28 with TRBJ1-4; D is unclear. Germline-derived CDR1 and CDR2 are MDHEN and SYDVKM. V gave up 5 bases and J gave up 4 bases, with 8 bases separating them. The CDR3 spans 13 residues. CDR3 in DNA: TGTGCCAGCAGTCGCTCGAGTAATGAAAAACTGTTTTTT. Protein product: CASSRSSNEKLFF.

The CDR3 is CASSPRTGGAGTGELFF. The CDR3 DNA reads as TGTGCCAGCAGCCCCCGTACAGGGGGCGCCGGCACCGGGGAGCTGTTTTTT. The V and J genes are TRBV7-7 and TRBJ2-2; 9 bases line up with TRBD1. Unmatched junction bases numbered 11, after V lost 5 bases and J lost 4 bases. Germline CDR1 and CDR2: SSHAT and FNYEAQ (reference sequence). This CDR3 has 17 residues. The whole variable domain, filled in from reference TRBV7-7 and TRBJ2-2, reads GAGVSQSPRYKVTKRGQDVTLRCDPISSHATLYWYQQALGQGPEFLTYFNYEAQPDKSGLPSDRFSAERPEGSISTLTIQRTEQRDSAMYRCASSPRTGGAGTGELFFGEGSRLTVL.

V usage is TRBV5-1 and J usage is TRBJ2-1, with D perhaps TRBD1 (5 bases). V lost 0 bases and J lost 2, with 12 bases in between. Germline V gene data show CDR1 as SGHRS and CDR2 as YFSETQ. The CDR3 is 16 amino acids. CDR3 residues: CASSLDVQAPYNEQFF. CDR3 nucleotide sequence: TGCGCCAGCAGCTTGGACGTACAGGCCCCCTACAATGAGCAGTTCTTC.

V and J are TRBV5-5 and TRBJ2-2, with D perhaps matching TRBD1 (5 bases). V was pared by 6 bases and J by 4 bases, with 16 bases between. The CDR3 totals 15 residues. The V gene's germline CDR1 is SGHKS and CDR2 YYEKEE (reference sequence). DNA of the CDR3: TGTGCCAGCATAGGGGTGGGTGTTGGCACCGGGGAGCTGTTTTTT. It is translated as CASIGVGVGTGELFF.

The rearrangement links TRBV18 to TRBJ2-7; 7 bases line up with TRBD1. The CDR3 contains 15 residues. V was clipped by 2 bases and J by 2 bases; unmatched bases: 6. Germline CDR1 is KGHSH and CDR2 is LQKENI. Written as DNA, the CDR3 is TGTGCCAGCTCACCAAGAACGACAGGGACCTACGAGCAGTACTTC. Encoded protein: CASSPRTTGTYEQYF. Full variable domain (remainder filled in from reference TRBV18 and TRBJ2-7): NAGVMQNPRHLVRRRGQEARLRCSPMKGHSHVYWYRQLPEEGLKFMVYLQKENIIDESGMPKERFSAEFPKEGPSILRIQQVVRGDSAAYFCASSPRTTGTYEQYFGPGTRLTVT.

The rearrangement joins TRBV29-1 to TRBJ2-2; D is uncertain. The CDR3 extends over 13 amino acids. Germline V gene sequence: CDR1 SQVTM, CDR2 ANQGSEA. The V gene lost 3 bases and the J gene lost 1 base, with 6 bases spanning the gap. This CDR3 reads CSVDWQNTGELFF. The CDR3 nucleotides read TGCAGCGTTGATTGGCAGAACACCGGGGAGCTGTTTTTT.

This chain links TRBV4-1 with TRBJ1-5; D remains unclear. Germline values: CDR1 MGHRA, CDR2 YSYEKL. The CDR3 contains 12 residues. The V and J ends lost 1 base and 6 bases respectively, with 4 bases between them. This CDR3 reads CASSQGGQPQHF. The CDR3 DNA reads TGCGCCAGCAGCCAAGGAGGTCAGCCCCAGCATTTT.

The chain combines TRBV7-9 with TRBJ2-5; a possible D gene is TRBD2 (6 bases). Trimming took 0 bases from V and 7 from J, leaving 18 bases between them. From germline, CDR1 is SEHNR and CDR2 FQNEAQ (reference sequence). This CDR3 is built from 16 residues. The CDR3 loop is CASSLANVGSQGTQYF. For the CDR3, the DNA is TGTGCCAGCAGCTTAGCTAATGTCGGGAGTCAGGGGACCCAGTACTTC.

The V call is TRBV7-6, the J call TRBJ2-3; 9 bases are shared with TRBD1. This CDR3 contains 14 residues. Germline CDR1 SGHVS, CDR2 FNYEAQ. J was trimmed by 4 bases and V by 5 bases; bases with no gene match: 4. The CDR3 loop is CASSRQGVSDTQYF. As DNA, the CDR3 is TGTGCCAGCAGCCGACAGGGGGTGTCAGATACGCAGTATTTT.

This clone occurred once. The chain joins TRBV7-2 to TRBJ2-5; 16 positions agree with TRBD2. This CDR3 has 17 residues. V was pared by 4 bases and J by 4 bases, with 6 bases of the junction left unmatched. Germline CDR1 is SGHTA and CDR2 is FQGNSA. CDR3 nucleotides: TGTGCCAGCAGCTCGGGACTAGCGGGGGGGGACATAGAGACCCAGTACTTC. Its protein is CASSSGLAGGDIETQYF.

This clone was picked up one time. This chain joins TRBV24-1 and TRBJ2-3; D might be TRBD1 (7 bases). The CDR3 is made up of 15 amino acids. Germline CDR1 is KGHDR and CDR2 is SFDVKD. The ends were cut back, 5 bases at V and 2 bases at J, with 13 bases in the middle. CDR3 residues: CATSGPGGNTDTQYF. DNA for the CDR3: TGTGCCACCAGTGGCCCAGGGGGGAACACAGATACGCAGTATTTT.

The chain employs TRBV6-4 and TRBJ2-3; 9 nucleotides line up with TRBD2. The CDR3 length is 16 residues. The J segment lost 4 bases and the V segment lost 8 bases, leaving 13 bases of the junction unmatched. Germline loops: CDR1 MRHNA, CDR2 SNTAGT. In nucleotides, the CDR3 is TGTGCCAGCGTGGCTCCTATGCGGGAGGGAGCAGATACGCAGTATTTT. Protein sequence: CASVAPMREGADTQYF.

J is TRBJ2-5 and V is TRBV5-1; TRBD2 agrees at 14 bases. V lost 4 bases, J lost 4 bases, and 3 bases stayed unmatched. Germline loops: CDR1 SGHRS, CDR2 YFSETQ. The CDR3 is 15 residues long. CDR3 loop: CASSGGTSGRETQYF. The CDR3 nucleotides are TGCGCCAGCAGCGGGGGGACTAGCGGGAGAGAGACCCAGTACTTC.

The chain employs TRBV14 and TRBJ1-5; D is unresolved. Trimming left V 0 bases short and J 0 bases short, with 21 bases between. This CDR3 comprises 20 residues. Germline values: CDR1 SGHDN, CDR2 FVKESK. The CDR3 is CASSQDYGEKPGNSNQPQHF. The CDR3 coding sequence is TGTGCCAGCAGCCAAGATTATGGGGAGAAGCCAGGAAATAGCAATCAGCCCCAGCATTTT.

In DNA, the CDR3 is TGTGCCAGCAGTCCTAGCCCTCCCCATAGGACCCAGTACTTC. It codes for CASSPSPPHRTQYF. The V gene is TRBV6-5, the J gene TRBJ2-5, with D maybe TRBD2 (5 bases). Germline assignment: CDR1 MNHEY and CDR2 SVGAGI. V gave up 5 bases and J gave up 7 bases, with 17 bases separating them. The CDR3 length is 14 residues.